In its sample, the clone carrying this T cell receptor (beta chain) was seen once. The target antigen is unknown. The sample originates from a study of shared clonotypes between healthy human individuals. General observations from the study: Read depth was anticipated to influence clonotype sharing among donors. Donor scarcity curtailed the genetic and exposure-history diversity represented herein.

The assay was immunoSEQ multiplex PCR, and TCRdb's table has in-frame clones only and misses some. This sample has 2 million to 3 million clones, with roughly 93% found just once. Input material: naive CD4+ T cells from PBMCs. This sample's subset: CD45RA+ positively selected. The receptor was isolated from a young man in good health. Some clones in this sample may be carry-over from other donors' samples.

Here the CDR3 DNA reads TGTGCCAGCAGTAAGACCGGGGAGCTGTTTTTT. Its translation: CASSKTGELFF. The chain has TRBV6-6 and TRBJ2-2; D not resolved. This CDR3 contains 11 residues. CDR1 MNHNY and CDR2 SVGAGI come from the germline V gene (reference sequence). V lost 5 bases and J lost 5, with 3 bases in between.